Below, one T cell receptor beta chain is given with its context. As handled by the study authors: Estimates of nucleated cell counts were drawn from the amplification of reference gene primers. Repertoires were generated with immunoSEQ multiplex PCR, while TCRdb's copy carries only in-frame clones and drops some. V, J and clone size were drawn from that table, and D and trimming were deduced from the DNA. This sample has 150,000 to 200,000 clones, with around 86% found just once. These data are taken from a study of blood T cell repertoires in COVID-19. Study information: The samples span acute and convalescent COVID-19 from the United States, Italy and Spain. PBMCs, B-cell-depleted T cells, or T cells were the source of the cDNA or gDNA that made up the material.

This CDR3 contains 14 residues. The germline V gene has CDR1 LNHDA and CDR2 SQIVND (reference sequence). The V and J ends lost 5 bases and 4 bases, in that order; junction bases with no gene match: 5. The chain joins TRBV19 to TRBJ1-2; 9 bases map to TRBD1. The sample taken for sequencing was peripheral blood. The sequence was obtained from a man aged 60 to 69 with acute or convalescent COVID-19. Here the CDR3 DNA reads TGTGCCAGTAGTGAGGGACAGGGATCCTATGGCTACACCTTC. Translated, it gives CASSEGQGSYGYTF.